This passage covers 21 T cell receptor beta chains from one sample sequenced in a study of cytomegalovirus exposure and HLA in healthy donors. PCR amplification relied on 60 Vbeta primers (plus 13 Jbeta primers). The data were produced by immunoSEQ multiplex PCR, yet TCRdb's version contains in-frame clones alone and is incomplete. The top ten clones hold 0.75% to 0.95% of a sample with 150,000 to 200,000 clones, around 85% of them seen once. Sample: PBMCs. The receptors come from a woman younger than 45 in good health and CMV-seronegative.

The CDR3 DNA sequence: TGTGCCGGGAGGGTTGTCGATTCACCCCTCCACTTT. It yields the protein CAGRVVDSPLHF. V and J are TRBV19 and TRBJ1-6; D is unresolved. The germline V gene has CDR1 LNHDA and CDR2 SQIVND (reference sequence). The CDR3 consists of 12 residues. Deletions cut 11 bases from V and 8 bases from J, with 13 bases between.

The V call is TRBV6-1, the J call TRBJ1-1; possibly TRBD1 for D (6 bases). Trimming removed 4 bases from V and 10 bases from J, with 13 bases in between. The CDR3 covers 12 residues. CDR1 and CDR2 from the germline V gene are MNHNS and SASEGT. Here the CDR3 DNA reads TGTGCCAGCAGTGTTGGACAGAATCCAGCTTTCTTT. It codes for CASSVGQNPAFF.

Comments on this clone: A junction boundary mismatches the germline segment, possibly from a read error. The J gene is TRBJ1-4, the V gene TRBV19, with a possible D match to TRBD1 (6 bases). Germline CDR1 LNHDA, CDR2 SQIVND (reference sequence). The CDR3 runs 14 residues. CDR3 amino acids: CASSTGARLEKLLF. The CDR3 DNA follows: TGTGCCAGTAGTACAGGGGCCCGGCTGGAGAAACTGCTTTTT. Complete variable domain (other parts from reference TRBV19 and TRBJ1-4): DGGITQSPKYLFRKEGQNVTLSCEQNLNHDAMYWYRQDPGQGLRLIYYSQIVNDFQKGDIAEGYSVSREKKESFPLTVTSAQKNPTAFYLCASSTGARLEKLLFGSGTQLSVL.

As for this clone: Mismatch with germline at one junction end may stem from a read error. Other DNA variants within this sample encode the same CDR3. The V call is TRBV18, the J call TRBJ2-7, with 7 bases aligning to TRBD2. The CDR3 has 15 residues. CDR1 and CDR2 (germline): KGHSH, LQKENI. The CDR3: CASSPPGWEGYEQYF. Here the CDR3 DNA reads TGTGCCAGCTCCCCACCGGGGTGGGAGGGGTACGAGCAGTACTTC.

The chain employs TRBV5-1 and TRBJ2-7; D is ambiguous. The ends were cut back, 4 bases at V and 4 bases at J, with 15 bases in the middle. The CDR3 sequence is 14 residues long. The germline gives CDR1 SGHRS, CDR2 YFSETQ. This CDR3 is CASSSIRVEYEQYF. The CDR3 DNA is TGCGCCAGCAGCAGCATTCGGGTGGAATACGAGCAGTACTTC.

This chain links TRBV9 with TRBJ2-6; TRBD1 matches 8 bases. Germline V gene lookup returns CDR1 SGDLS and CDR2 YYNGEE. Trimming cost V 0 bases and J 5 bases; bases outside gene matches: 7. The CDR3 has 17 amino acids. The CDR3 DNA reads as TGTGCCAGCAGCGTAGTCCCCGGGACAGGCAGGGCCAACGTCCTGACTTTC. Its protein is CASSVVPGTGRANVLTF.

The V and J genes are TRBV18 and TRBJ2-1, with 10 bases identical to TRBD1. The CDR3 extends over 16 amino acids. With 1 base clipped from V and 4 bases from J, the junction kept 4 bases outside the gene matches. The germline V gene has CDR1 KGHSH and CDR2 LQKENI. The CDR3 DNA reads as TGTGCCAGCTCACCACTAGGGACAGGGGAATACAATGAGCAGTTCTTC. Amino acids: CASSPLGTGEYNEQFF.

The chain couples TRBV5-6 to TRBJ1-6; 7 bases are a match to TRBD1. This CDR3 comprises 14 residues. With 8 bases clipped from V and 8 bases from J, the junction kept 10 bases outside the gene matches. The germline gives CDR1 SGHDT, CDR2 YYEEEE. CDR3 in DNA: TGTGCCAGTGGTAGAGGGGGCATGGATTCACCCCTCCACTTT. It is translated as CASGRGGMDSPLHF.

There are a few counts of this clone. This rearrangement joins TRBV27 to TRBJ2-7; 7 positions match TRBD2. Germline V gene data show CDR1 as MNHEY and CDR2 as SMNVEV (reference sequence). The CDR3 spans 13 residues. With V trimmed by 7 bases and J by 7 bases, 10 bases remained unmatched. The CDR3 is CASNTGGAREQYF. The CDR3 DNA follows: TGTGCCAGCAATACGGGAGGAGCTCGGGAGCAGTACTTC.

The chain uses TRBV4-3 and TRBJ1-2; no reliable D call. Germline V gives CDR1 LGHNA, CDR2 YSLEER. The V gene lost 0 bases and the J gene lost 5 bases, with 10 bases spanning the gap. CDR3 length: 14 amino acids. The CDR3: CASSQEQGSYGYTF. CDR3 coding DNA: TGCGCCAGCAGCCAAGAACAAGGGAGTTATGGCTACACCTTC.

The CDR3 nucleotides read TGTGCCAGCAGCAAACTGGGACAGGCGGATCAGCCCCAGCATTTT. It codes for CASSKLGQADQPQHF. The rearrangement links TRBV5-6 to TRBJ1-5; 8 nucleotides line up with TRBD1. The CDR3 extends over 15 amino acids. Trimming cost V 4 bases and J 5 bases; bases outside gene matches: 8. CDR1 and CDR2 (germline): SGHDT, YYEEEE. Complete variable domain (other parts from reference TRBV5-6 and TRBJ1-5): DAGVTQSPTHLIKTRGQQVTLRCSPKSGHDTVSWYQQALGQGPQFIFQYYEEEERQRGNFPDRFSGHQFPNYSSELNVNALLLGDSALYLCASSKLGQADQPQHFGDGTRLSIL.

The chain carries TRBV6-5 and TRBJ1-2, with 7 bases aligning to TRBD1. The CDR3 loop spans 14 amino acids. The germline V gene encodes CDR1 MNHEY and CDR2 SVGAGI. V lost 5 bases to trimming and J lost 4 bases; unmatched junction nucleotides: 7. CDR3 region: CASSLQQGTYGYTF. The CDR3 DNA sequence: TGTGCCAGCAGTCTCCAACAGGGGACCTATGGCTACACCTTC.

In its sample, this clone was seen a few times. V usage is TRBV19 and J usage is TRBJ2-6; 9 bases are shared with TRBD1. The CDR3 runs to 15 residues. V dropped 6 bases and J dropped 0; count of bases not matched to a gene: 0. The germline V gene has CDR1 LNHDA and CDR2 SQIVND (reference sequence). CDR3 coding DNA: TGTGCCAGTAGGGACAGGGGCTCTGGGGCCAACGTCCTGACTTTC. Translated, it gives CASRDRGSGANVLTF.

The chain links TRBV19 to TRBJ2-1; D might be TRBD2 (6 bases). CDR3 length: 17 residues. Germline V gene lookup returns CDR1 LNHDA and CDR2 SQIVND (reference sequence). V was trimmed by 7 bases and J by 0 bases, leaving 19 bases between them. The CDR3 DNA sequence: TGTGCCAGTACCCCCCAGGAGGGGAGTCACTCCTACAATGAGCAGTTCTTC. The encoded protein is CASTPQEGSHSYNEQFF.

The chain links TRBV5-1 to TRBJ2-7, with 7 bases identical to TRBD2. Unmatched junction bases numbered 8, after V lost 0 bases and J lost 2 bases. The germline V gene encodes CDR1 SGHRS and CDR2 YFSETQ. This CDR3 contains 16 residues. The CDR3 protein is CASSLGGLGGPYEQYF. CDR3 DNA: TGCGCCAGCAGCTTGGGAGGACTAGGAGGGCCCTACGAGCAGTACTTC.

The genes are TRBV28 and TRBJ1-5; no clear D. CDR3 length: 12 residues. The germline gives CDR1 MDHEN, CDR2 SYDVKM. The V gene lost 8 bases and the J gene lost 5 bases, with 10 bases spanning the gap. In DNA, the CDR3 is TGTGCCAGCGGCTCGGGGTATCAGCCCCAGCATTTT. This gives the protein CASGSGYQPQHF.

This clone was found once. This chain's CDR3 is CASSQAPLAGGNGEQYF. CDR3 in DNA: TGCGCCAGCAGCCAAGCCCCCCTAGCGGGAGGGAATGGCGAGCAGTACTTC. This sequence joins TRBV4-1 and TRBJ2-7; 12 nucleotides match TRBD2. Germline V lookup: CDR1 MGHRA, CDR2 YSYEKL. This CDR3 is built from 17 residues. The V gene end was trimmed by 1 base and the J gene end by 6 bases; junction bases not matched to a gene: 10.

The chain carries TRBV27 and TRBJ2-6, with 8 bases fitting TRBD1. The V and J ends lost 8 bases and 0 bases, in that order; junction bases with no gene match: 3. The CDR3 has 15 amino acids. CDR1 is MNHEY and CDR2 is SMNVEV in the germline V gene (reference sequence). Here the CDR3 DNA reads TGTGCCAGCGGGCAGGGGGCCTCTGGGGCCAACGTCCTGACTTTC. Protein product: CASGQGASGANVLTF.

The chain recombines TRBV28 with TRBJ2-1; TRBD1 matches 8 bases. This CDR3 has 16 amino acids. With V trimmed by 3 bases and J by 4 bases, 8 bases remained unmatched. Germline V gives CDR1 MDHEN, CDR2 SYDVKM. The CDR3: CASSLPTGDGYNEQFF. CDR3 bases: TGTGCCAGCAGTTTGCCGACAGGGGACGGTTACAATGAGCAGTTCTTC.

The rearrangement joins TRBV5-1 to TRBJ1-3, with TRBD1 as a possible D gene (5 bases). The CDR3 length is 16 residues. Trimming took off 0 bases at V and 4 bases at J, with 14 bases between the two ends. Germline V gene data show CDR1 as SGHRS and CDR2 as YFSETQ. CDR3 region: CASSLAGGANGNTIYF. CDR3 nucleotide sequence: TGCGCCAGCAGCTTGGCCGGAGGGGCTAACGGAAACACCATATATTTT.

The chain recombines TRBV7-2 with TRBJ1-5; D not certain. Trimming removed 1 base at V and 7 bases at J, with 8 bases between. The CDR3 has 13 amino acids. CDR1 is SGHTA, CDR2 FQGNSA, per germline. CDR3 protein: CASSLVEGQPQHF. The CDR3 DNA follows: TGTGCCAGCAGCTTAGTGGAGGGACAGCCCCAGCATTTT.